This T cell receptor (beta chain) came from a study of siplizumab effects on memory and regulatory T cells. Findings and limits, study-wide: To unstimulated subsets, only a minor fraction of alloreactive clones could be mapped. Tregs that proliferated in siplizumab cultures did not have their suppressive function confirmed. Naive T cells appeared more diverse than memory cells and seemed to be major alloresponse contributors.

Trimming removed 0 bases from V and 4 bases from J, with 17 bases in between. The CDR3 runs to 17 residues. The germline V gene encodes CDR1 SGHRS and CDR2 YFSETQ. The assay looked at 99,000 or so TCR templates in each sample. Assay used: immunoSEQ multiplex PCR; TCRdb lists only in-frame clones, some missing. This sample has 100,000 to 120,000 clones, with about 92% found just once. For this clone: Antigen specificity is unknown.

The TCR comes from a human donor in good health. This chain connects TRBV5-1 to TRBJ1-3, with no clear D. Material: CD4+ T cells sorted from blood. The CDR3 coding sequence is TGCGCCAGCAGCTTGGCTGGTCCAGGAACGGGGGGAAACACCATATATTTT. It encodes CASSLAGPGTGGNTIYF.